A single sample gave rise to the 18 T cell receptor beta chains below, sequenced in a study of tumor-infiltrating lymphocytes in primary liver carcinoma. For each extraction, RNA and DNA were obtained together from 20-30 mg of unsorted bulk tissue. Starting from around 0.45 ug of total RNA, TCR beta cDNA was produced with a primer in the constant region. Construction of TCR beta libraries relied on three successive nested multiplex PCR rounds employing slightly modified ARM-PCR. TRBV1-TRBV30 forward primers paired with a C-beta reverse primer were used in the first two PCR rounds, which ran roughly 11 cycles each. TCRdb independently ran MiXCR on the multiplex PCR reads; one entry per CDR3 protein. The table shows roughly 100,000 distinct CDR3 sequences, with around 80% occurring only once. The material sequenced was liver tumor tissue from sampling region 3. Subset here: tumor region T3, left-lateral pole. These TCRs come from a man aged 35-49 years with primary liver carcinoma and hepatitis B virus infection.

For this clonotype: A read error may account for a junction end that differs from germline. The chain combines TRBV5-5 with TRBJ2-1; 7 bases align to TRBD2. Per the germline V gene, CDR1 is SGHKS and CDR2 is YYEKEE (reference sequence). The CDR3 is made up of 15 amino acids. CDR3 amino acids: CAGRPSSGIYNELFF. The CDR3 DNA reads TGTGCCGGCAGACCATCGAGCGGGATCTACAATGAACTGTTCTTC.

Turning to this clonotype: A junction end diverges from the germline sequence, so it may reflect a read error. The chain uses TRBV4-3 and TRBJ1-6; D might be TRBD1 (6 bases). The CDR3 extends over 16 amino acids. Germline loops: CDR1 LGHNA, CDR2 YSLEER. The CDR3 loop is CASSFWVRGRNPPLHF. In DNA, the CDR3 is TGCGCCAGCAGCTTCTGGGTCAGGGGAAGGAATCCACCACTCCACTTT.

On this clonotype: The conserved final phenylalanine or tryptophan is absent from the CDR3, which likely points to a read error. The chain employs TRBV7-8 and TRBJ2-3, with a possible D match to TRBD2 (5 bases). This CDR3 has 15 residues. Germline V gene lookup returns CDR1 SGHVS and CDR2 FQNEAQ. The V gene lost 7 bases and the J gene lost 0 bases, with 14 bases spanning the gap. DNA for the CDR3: TGTGCCAGCAACCCCCTACTAGAAAGCACAGATACGCAGTATATT. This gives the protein CASNPLLESTDTQYI.

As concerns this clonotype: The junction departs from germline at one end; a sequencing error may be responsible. As DNA, the CDR3 is TGCACCAGCAGCCACGCGGGACAGACCCAAGAGACGCAGTACTTC. It yields the protein CTSSHAGQTQETQYF. V is TRBV4-1 and J is TRBJ2-5; a weak D match, TRBD1 (7 bases). Germline CDR1 reads MGHRA; CDR2 reads YSYEKL. This CDR3 comprises 15 residues.

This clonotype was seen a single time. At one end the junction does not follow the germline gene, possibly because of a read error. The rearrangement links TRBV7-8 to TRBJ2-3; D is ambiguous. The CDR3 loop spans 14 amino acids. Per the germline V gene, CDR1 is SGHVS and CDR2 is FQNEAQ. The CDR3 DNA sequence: TGTGGCAGCAACTCCGACTGGTACGAGAGTACGCAGTATTTT. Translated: CGSNSDWYESTQYF.

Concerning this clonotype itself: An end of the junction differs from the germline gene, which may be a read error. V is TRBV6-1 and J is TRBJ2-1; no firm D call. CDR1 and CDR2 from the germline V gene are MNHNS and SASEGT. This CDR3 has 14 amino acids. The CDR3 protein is CANIGIPSYNEQLF. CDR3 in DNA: TGTGCCAACATAGGGATTCCCTCCTACAATGAGCAGTTATTC.

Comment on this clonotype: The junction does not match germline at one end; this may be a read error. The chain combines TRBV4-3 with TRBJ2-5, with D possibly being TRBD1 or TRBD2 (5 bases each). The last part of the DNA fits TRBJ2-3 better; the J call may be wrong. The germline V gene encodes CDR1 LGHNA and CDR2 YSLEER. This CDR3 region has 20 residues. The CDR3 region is CASSQDLPSGTSERADMQYF. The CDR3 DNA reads TGCGCCAGCAGCCAAGATCTTCCCTCCGGGACCAGCGAGAGAGCAGATATGCAGTATTTT.

CDR3 loop: CASMGKRSYEQYF. CDR3 DNA: TGTGCCAGCATGGGTAAGCGGTCCTACGAGCAGTACTTC. The V gene is TRBV11-1, the J gene TRBJ2-7, with D perhaps TRBD2 (5 bases). The germline V gene has CDR1 SGHAT and CDR2 FQDESV (reference sequence). The CDR3 totals 13 residues. Trimming shortened V by 7 bases and J by 1 base, and 11 bases separated the two germline ends.

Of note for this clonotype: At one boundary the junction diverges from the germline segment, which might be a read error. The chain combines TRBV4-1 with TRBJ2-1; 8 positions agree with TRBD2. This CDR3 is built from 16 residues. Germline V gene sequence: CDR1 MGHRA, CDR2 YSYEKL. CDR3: CASSHASGGRYNEQFF. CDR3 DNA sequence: TGCGCCAGCAGCCATGCGAGTGGCGGGAGGTACAATGAACAGTTCTTC.

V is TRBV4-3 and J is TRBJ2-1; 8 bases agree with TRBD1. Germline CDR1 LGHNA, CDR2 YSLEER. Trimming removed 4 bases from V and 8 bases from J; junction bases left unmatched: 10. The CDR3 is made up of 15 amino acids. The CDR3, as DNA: TGCGCCAGCAGCCGATTTCAGGGGGCTAGGGATGAGCAGTTCTTC. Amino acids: CASSRFQGARDEQFF.

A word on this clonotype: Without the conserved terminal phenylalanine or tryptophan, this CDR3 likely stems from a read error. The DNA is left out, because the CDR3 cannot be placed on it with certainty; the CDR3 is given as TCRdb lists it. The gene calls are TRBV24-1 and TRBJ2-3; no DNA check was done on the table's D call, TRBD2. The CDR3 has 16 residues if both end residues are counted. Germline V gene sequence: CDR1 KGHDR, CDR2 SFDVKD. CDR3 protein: CATSGRGTTSTDTQYS.

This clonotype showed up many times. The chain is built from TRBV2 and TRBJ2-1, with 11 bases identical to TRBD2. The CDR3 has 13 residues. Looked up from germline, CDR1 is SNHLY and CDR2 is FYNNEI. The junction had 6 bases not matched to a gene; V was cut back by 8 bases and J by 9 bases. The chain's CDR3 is CASELAGEGEQFF. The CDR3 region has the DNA TGTGCCAGCGAACTAGCGGGAGAGGGTGAGCAGTTCTTC.

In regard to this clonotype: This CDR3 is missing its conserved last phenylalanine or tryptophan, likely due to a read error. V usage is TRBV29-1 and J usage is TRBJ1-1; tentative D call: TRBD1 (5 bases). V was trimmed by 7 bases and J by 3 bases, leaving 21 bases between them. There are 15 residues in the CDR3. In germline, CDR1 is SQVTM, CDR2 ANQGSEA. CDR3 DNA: TGCAGCGCCGGTGCAGGGTGGCGGATGGACACTGAAGCTTTCTCT. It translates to CSAGAGWRMDTEAFS.

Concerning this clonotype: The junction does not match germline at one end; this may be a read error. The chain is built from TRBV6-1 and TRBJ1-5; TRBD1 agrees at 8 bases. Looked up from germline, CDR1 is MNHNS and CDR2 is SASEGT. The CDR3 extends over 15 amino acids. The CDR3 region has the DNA TGTGCCAACAGTGATCCGGGACAGGCGAATCAGCCCCAACATTTT. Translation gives CANSDPGQANQPQHF.

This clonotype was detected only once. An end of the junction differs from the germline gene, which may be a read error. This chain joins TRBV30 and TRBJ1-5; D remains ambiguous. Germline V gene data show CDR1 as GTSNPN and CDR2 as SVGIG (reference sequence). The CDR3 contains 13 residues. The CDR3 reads CACASAANQAQHF. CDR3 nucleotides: TGTGCCTGTGCGTCCGCGGCCAATCAGGCCCAGCATTTT.

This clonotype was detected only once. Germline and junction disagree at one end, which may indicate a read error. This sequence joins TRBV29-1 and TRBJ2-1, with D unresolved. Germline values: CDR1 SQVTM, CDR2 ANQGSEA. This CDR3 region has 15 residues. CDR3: CSVEFGTLGVNEQFF. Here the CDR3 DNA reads TGCAGCGTTGAATTCGGAACCCTCGGAGTCAATGAACAGTTCTTC.

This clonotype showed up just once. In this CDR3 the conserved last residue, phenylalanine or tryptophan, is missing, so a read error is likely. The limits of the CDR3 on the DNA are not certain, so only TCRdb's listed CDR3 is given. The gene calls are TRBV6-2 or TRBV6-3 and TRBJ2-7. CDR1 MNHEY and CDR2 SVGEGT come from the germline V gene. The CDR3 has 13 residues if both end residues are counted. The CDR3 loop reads CVSSYEVPYEQYL.

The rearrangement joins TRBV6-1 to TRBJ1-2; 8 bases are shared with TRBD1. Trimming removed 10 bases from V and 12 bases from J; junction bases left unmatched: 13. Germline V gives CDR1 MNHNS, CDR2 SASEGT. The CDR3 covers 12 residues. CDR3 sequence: CANTEGRGRNTF. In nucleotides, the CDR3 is TGTGCCAACACTGAAGGCAGGGGGCGGAACACCTTC.